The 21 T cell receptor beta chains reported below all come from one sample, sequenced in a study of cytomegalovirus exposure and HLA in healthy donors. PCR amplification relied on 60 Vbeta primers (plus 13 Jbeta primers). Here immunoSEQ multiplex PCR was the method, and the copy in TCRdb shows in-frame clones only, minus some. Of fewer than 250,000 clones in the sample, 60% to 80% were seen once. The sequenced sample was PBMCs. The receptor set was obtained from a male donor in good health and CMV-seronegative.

The CDR3 region is CASSLSATGIYEQYF. Written as DNA, the CDR3 is TGTGCCAGCAGTTTATCTGCGACAGGGATCTACGAGCAGTACTTC. The chain is built from TRBV27 and TRBJ2-7; 7 nucleotides match TRBD1. The CDR3 covers 15 residues. Trimming cost V 0 bases and J 3 bases; bases outside gene matches: 5. Germline V gene lookup returns CDR1 MNHEY and CDR2 SMNVEV (reference sequence).

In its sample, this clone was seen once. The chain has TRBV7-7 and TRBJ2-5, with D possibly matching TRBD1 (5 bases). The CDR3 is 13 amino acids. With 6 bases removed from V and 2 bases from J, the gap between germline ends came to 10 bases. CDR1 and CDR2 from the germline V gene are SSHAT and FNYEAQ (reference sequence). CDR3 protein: CASSGREQETQYF. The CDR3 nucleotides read TGTGCCAGCAGTGGCAGGGAACAAGAGACCCAGTACTTC.

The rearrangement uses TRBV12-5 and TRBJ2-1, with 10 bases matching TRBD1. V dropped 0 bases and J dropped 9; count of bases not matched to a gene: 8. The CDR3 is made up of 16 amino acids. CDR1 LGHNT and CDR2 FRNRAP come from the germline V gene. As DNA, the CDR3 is TGTGCTAGTGGTTTGGTACTTAGGGACAGGGGCTTTGAGCAGTTCTTC. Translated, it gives CASGLVLRDRGFEQFF.

CDR3 sequence (DNA): TGTGCCAGCAGTTACGGGGTCAGATCCTACGAGCAGTACTTC. Protein sequence: CASSYGVRSYEQYF. The gene calls are TRBV27 and TRBJ2-7; TRBD2 is a possible D gene (5 bases). Trimming took 4 bases from V and 1 from J, leaving 11 bases between them. The V gene's germline CDR1 is MNHEY and CDR2 SMNVEV (reference sequence). The CDR3 consists of 14 residues.

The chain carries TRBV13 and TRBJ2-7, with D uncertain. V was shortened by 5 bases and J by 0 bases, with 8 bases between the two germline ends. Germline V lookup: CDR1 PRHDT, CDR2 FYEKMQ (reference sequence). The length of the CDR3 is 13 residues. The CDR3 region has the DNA TGTGCCAGCAGCCCCCTTCGCTCCTACGAGCAGTACTTC. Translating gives CASSPLRSYEQYF.

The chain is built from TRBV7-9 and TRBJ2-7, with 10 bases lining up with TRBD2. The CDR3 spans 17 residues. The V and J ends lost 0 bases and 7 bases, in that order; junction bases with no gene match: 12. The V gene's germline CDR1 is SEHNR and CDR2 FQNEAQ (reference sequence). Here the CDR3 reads CASSLAAISGRENEQYF. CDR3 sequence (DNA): TGTGCCAGCAGCTTAGCCGCTATCAGCGGGAGGGAGAATGAGCAGTACTTC.

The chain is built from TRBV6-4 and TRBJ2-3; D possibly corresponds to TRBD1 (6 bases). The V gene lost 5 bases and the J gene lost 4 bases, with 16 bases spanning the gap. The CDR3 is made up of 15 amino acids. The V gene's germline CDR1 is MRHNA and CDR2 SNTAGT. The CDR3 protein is CASSSTGNGADTQYF. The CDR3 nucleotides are TGTGCCAGCAGTTCCACAGGGAACGGGGCAGATACGCAGTATTTT.

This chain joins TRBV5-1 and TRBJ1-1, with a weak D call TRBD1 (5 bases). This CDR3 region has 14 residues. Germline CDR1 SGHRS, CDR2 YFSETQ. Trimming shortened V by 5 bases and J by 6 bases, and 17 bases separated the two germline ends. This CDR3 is CASRDQGSVAEAFF. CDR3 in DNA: TGCGCCAGCAGGGATCAGGGAAGTGTGGCTGAAGCTTTCTTT.

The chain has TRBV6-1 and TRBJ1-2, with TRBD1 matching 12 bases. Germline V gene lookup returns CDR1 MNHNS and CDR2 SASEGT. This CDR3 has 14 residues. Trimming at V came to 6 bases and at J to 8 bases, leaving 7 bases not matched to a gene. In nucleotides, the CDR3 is TGTGCCAGCAGCCTTACCGGGACAGGGGGCGGCTACACCTTC. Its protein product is CASSLTGTGGGYTF.

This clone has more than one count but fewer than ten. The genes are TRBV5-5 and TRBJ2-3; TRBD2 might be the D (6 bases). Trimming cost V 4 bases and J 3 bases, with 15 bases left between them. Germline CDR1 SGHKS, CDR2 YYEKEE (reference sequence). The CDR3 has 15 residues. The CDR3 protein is CASSPQRVETDTQYF. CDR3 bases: TGTGCCAGCAGCCCGCAGCGGGTGGAGACAGATACGCAGTATTTT.

The CDR3 nucleotides are TGTGCCAGCAGTTACGTTCAGGGGAGAACGACTGAAGCTTTCTTT. Its protein is CASSYVQGRTTEAFF. The V and J genes are TRBV6-5 and TRBJ1-1, with a possible D match to TRBD1 (6 bases). This CDR3 region has 15 residues. From germline, CDR1 is MNHEY and CDR2 SVGAGI. Trimming stripped 2 bases from V and 5 bases from J, with 15 bases between.

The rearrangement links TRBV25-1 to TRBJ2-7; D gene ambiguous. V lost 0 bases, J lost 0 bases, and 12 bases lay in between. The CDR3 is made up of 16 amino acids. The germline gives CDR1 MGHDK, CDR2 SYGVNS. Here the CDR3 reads CASSEYLGLSSYEQYF. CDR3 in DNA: TGTGCCAGCAGTGAATATCTAGGTCTGAGCTCCTACGAGCAGTACTTC.

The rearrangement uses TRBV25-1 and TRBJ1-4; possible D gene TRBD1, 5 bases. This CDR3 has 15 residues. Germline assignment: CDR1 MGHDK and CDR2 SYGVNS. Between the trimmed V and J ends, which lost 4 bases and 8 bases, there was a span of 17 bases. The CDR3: CASSAYRARGEKLFF. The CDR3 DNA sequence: TGTGCCAGCAGTGCATACCGGGCCCGGGGGGAAAAACTGTTTTTT.

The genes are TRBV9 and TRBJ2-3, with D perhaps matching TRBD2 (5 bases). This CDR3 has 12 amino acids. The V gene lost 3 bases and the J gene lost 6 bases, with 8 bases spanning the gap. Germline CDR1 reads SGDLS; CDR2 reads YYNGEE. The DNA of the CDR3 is TGTGCCAGCAGCGAGCGGATGGATACGCAGTATTTT. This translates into CASSERMDTQYF.

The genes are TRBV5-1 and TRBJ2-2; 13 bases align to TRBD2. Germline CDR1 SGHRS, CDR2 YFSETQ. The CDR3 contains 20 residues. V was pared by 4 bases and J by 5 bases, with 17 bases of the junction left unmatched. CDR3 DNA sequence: TGCGCCAGCAGCCCATGGCCCATCACTAGCGGGGGGGCCGGGACCGGGGAGCTGTTTTTT. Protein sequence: CASSPWPITSGGAGTGELFF.

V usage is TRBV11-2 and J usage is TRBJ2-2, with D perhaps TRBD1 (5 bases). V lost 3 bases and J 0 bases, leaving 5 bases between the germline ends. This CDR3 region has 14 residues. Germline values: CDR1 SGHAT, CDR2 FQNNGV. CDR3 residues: CASSLGPNTGELFF. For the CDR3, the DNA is TGTGCCAGCAGCTTGGGGCCGAACACCGGGGAGCTGTTTTTT.

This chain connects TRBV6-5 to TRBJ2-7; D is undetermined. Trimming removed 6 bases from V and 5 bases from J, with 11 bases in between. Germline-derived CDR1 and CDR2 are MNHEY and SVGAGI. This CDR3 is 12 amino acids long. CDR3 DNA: TGTGCCAGCAGACCCGACACGGACGAGCAGTACTTC. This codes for CASRPDTDEQYF.

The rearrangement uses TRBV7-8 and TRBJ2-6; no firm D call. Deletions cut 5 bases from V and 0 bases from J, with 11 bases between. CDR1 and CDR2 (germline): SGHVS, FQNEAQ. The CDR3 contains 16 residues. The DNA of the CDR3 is TGTGCCAGCAGCCTACGTAGTGGCTCTGGGGCCAACGTCCTGACTTTC. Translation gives CASSLRSGSGANVLTF. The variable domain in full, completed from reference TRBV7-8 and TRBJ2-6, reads GAGVSQSPRYKVAKRGQDVALRCDPISGHVSLFWYQQALGQGPEFLTYFQNEAQLDKSGLPSDRFFAERPEGSVSTLKIQRTQQEDSAVYLCASSLRSGSGANVLTFGAGSRLTVL.

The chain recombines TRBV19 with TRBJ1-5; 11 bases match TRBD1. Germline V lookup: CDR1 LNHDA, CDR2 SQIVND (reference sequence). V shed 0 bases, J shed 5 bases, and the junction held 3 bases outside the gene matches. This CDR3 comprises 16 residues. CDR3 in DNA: TGTGCCAGTAGTATAGAGGGGGACAGGGGGGATCAGCCCCAGCATTTT. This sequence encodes CASSIEGDRGDQPQHF.

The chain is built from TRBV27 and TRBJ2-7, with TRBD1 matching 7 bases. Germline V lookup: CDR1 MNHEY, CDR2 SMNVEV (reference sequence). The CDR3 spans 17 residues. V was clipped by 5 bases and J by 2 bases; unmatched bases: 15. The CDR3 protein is CASSPSRWTGDTYEQYF. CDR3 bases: TGTGCCAGCAGTCCTTCAAGATGGACAGGCGATACCTACGAGCAGTACTTC.

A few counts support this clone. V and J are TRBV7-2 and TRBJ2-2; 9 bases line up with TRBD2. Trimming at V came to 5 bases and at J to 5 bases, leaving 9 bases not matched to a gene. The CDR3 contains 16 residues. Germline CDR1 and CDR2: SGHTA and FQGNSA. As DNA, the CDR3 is TGTGCCAGCAGCCTCCGGCTAGCGGGGAAGACCGGGGAGCTGTTTTTT. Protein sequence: CASSLRLAGKTGELFF.